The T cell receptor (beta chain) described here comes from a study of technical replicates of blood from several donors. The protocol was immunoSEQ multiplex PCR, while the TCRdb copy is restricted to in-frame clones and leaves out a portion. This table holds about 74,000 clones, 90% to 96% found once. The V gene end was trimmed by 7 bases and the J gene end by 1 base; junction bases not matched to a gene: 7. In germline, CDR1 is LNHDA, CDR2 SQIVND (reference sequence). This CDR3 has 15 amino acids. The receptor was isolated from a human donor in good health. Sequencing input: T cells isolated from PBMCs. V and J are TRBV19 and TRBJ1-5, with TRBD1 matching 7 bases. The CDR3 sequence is CASTETGVSNQPQHF. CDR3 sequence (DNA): TGTGCCAGTACCGAAACAGGGGTGAGCAATCAGCCCCAGCATTTT. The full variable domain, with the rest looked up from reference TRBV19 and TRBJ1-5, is DGGITQSPKYLFRKEGQNVTLSCEQNLNHDAMYWYRQDPGQGLRLIYYSQIVNDFQKGDIAEGYSVSREKKESFPLTVTSAQKNPTAFYLCASTETGVSNQPQHFGDGTRLSIL.